This T cell receptor (beta chain) appears in the sequencing data of a study of cytomegalovirus exposure and HLA in healthy donors. Study observations and caveats: Exclusion as indistinguishable affected some V segments, including TRBV6-2 and TRBV6-3. As a later analysis showed, a missense DCLRE1C variant was linked to trimming of TCR beta V- and J-genes.

The CDR3 is made up of 14 amino acids. V was pared by 3 bases and J by 1 base, with 10 bases between. CDR1 and CDR2 (germline): SNHLY, FYNNEI. The table lists this clone with a few counts. What it recognizes is unknown. PCR involved 60 Vbeta and 13 Jbeta primers. Method: immunoSEQ multiplex PCR; TCRdb's copy keeps in-frame clones and lacks some. In the table there are roughly 140,000 clones, less than 10% of which are singletons. The J gene is TRBJ2-7, the V gene TRBV2, with D perhaps TRBD1 (6 bases). The receptor was derived from a male donor in good health and CMV-seronegative. The specimen sequenced was PBMCs. The CDR3 coding sequence is TGTGCCAGCAGTGACCAGGGGCAATCCTACGAGCAGTACTTC. It encodes CASSDQGQSYEQYF.